Listed below are T cell receptor beta chains from one sample, sequenced in a study of long-term antiretroviral therapy in people with HIV. The repertoire was sequenced with immunoSEQ multiplex PCR; TCRdb's copy has only in-frame clones and lacks some. The table lists approximately 13,000 clones, about 80% of them singletons. The source material was unsorted PBMCs, sampled 1.3 years before starting antiretroviral therapy. Every receptor here comes from a man aged 40-50 years with HIV. CDR3s leave out the opening cysteine and the closing phenylalanine or tryptophan.

J gene	V gene	CDR3 protein
TRBJ2-1	TRBV15	ATSRFTGGTYNEQF
TRBJ1-1	TRBV11-1	ASSLGVETTEAF
TRBJ2-7	TRBV10-1	ASSDGTGGDEQY
TRBJ2-2	TRBV18	ASSTNTGELF
TRBJ2-7	TRBV6-1	ASSGELFYEQY
TRBJ1-3	TRBV18	ASSPQTSGNTIY
TRBJ2-7	TRBV5-5	ASSLGYGTVSLWY
TRBJ1-1	TRBV29-1	SVEDRGASRTF
TRBJ1-2	TRBV5-6	ASSRDRNYGYT
TRBJ1-1	TRBV10-2	ASSESTFRRAF
TRBJ2-7	TRBV7-6	ASSLNVGSGNEQY
TRBJ1-3	TRBV5-6	ASSFRRLAGNTIY
TRBJ2-7	TRBV27	ASSFGKSSYEQY
TRBJ1-5	TRBV7-9	ASSPGQGYNQPQH
TRBJ2-4	TRBV5-1	ASSLELARGAKNIQY
TRBJ2-7	TRBV13	ASSWGQGDSYEQY
TRBJ2-4	TRBV5-1	ASSLGAGGAKNIQY
TRBJ2-2	TRBV7-7	ASSLGAGAGTGELF
TRBJ1-1	TRBV5-4	ASSLDWMNTEAF
TRBJ1-5	TRBV7-9	ASSLGGGREAQH
TRBJ1-1	TRBV25-1	ASSSTTGGGTEAF
TRBJ1-1	TRBV6-5	ASLGRRNTEAF
TRBJ2-7	TRBV6-5	ASSPPRVGAYEQY
TRBJ2-1	TRBV11-2	ASSSRESSYNEQF
TRBJ1-1	TRBV11-2	ASSQSTVNTEAF
TRBJ1-1	TRBV18	ASSPLTGELNTEAF
TRBJ2-1	TRBV21-1	ASSGTSGGGNEQF
TRBJ1-2	TRBV4-2	ASSQGQSYGYT
TRBJ2-3	TRBV5-6	ASSLTDTQY
TRBJ1-5	TRBV6-1	ASSELGQGNQPQH
TRBJ2-7	TRBV10-1	ASSESGDQRQY
TRBJ1-4	TRBV29-1	SVGRGQVEKLF
TRBJ1-1	TRBV6-5	ASSYSIGQNTEAF
TRBJ2-2	TRBV2	ASLTRDTGELF
TRBJ1-1	TRBV19	ASSITGGGGTEAF
TRBJ1-2	TRBV29-1	SVEVRGERSYT
TRBJ2-1	TRBV5-1	ASSLGENEQF
TRBJ1-2	TRBV11-2	ASSLDYRNYGYT
TRBJ2-2	TRBV2	ASSVRSPKNTGELF
TRBJ1-1	TRBV5-5	ASSLSWLSLGDTEAF
TRBJ1-2	TRBV5-4	ASSLEGQSYGYT
TRBJ1-5	TRBV12-5	ASGLPQGVAQPQH
TRBJ1-2	TRBV18	ASSPLTGARSVEYT
TRBJ2-7	TRBV13	ASSPRQGTYEQY
TRBJ1-4	TRBV7-9	ASSLTAVRGKEKLF
TRBJ2-7	TRBV5-8	ASSLAGAKGEQY
TRBJ2-1	TRBV27	ASNYLNGEQF
TRBJ2-3	TRBV23-1	ASSQSGQGGTDTQY
TRBJ2-7	TRBV5-1	ASSFQVDSYEQY
TRBJ2-3	TRBV4-2	ASSEGAVLRGGTDTQY
TRBJ1-2	TRBV6-1	ASTPGLNYGYT
TRBJ2-7	TRBV11-3	ASSLAPWDGPSYEQY
TRBJ1-4	TRBV18	ASSPRMGATNEKLF